This TCR beta chain was found in a study of cytomegalovirus exposure and HLA in healthy donors. The CDR3 extends over 16 amino acids. From germline, CDR1 is LGHNA and CDR2 YNFKEQ. Germline trimming cut 1 base from V and 6 bases from J; bases unmatched to any gene: 7. It was with 60 Vbeta and 13 Jbeta primers that the PCR ran. The protocol was immunoSEQ multiplex PCR, while the TCRdb copy is restricted to in-frame clones and leaves out a portion. Of about 200,000 clones in the sample, 70% to 80% were seen once. Details on this clone: In the same sample, other DNA sequences code for this CDR3.

This TCR came from a woman under 40 in good health and CMV-seronegative. The sequenced material came from PBMCs. The genes are TRBV4-2 and TRBJ2-3; 10 bases match TRBD2. The chain's CDR3 is CASSQGAAGGPDTQYF. The CDR3, as DNA: TGTGCCAGCAGCCAAGGGGCAGCGGGGGGGCCTGATACGCAGTATTTT.